Below are 25 T cell receptor beta chains sequenced from a single sample in a study of T-cell memory formation after mild COVID-19. TCRdb re-called the 5' RACE reads with MiXCR, one entry per CDR3 protein. The sample has some 450,000 distinct CDR3 sequences; around 19% are singletons. Sequencing was carried out using PBMCs or a T cell subset sorted from them (not recorded which). The receptors here all came from an adult woman who had mild COVID-19 (a few samples of this study predate the infection). Cell type and time point are not known.

In this sample, this clonotype turned up a few times. This sequence joins TRBV2 and TRBJ1-1, with 8 nucleotides matching TRBD1. This CDR3 contains 14 residues. Germline V CDR1 and CDR2: SNHLY, FYNNEI. J was trimmed by 5 bases and V by 7 bases; bases with no gene match: 9. This chain's CDR3 is CASTVQGVRTEAFF. The CDR3 DNA is TGTGCCAGCACCGTACAGGGGGTCAGGACTGAAGCTTTCTTT.

At least ten counts were recorded for this clonotype. The CDR3 sequence is CSVEDPVGRGNEQFF. CDR3 nucleotide sequence: TGCAGCGTTGAAGACCCGGTGGGCAGAGGTAATGAGCAGTTCTTC. The V call is TRBV29-1, the J call TRBJ2-1; D call uncertain. Germline V lookup: CDR1 SQVTM, CDR2 ANQGSEA. The germline V and J ends were trimmed by 0 bases and 7 bases, with 16 bases remaining between them. The CDR3 totals 15 residues.

In its sample, this clonotype was seen a few times. J is TRBJ2-1 and V is TRBV7-2; TRBD2 matches at 10 bases. Trimming at V came to 2 bases and at J to 6 bases, leaving 10 bases not matched to a gene. Germline V CDR1 and CDR2: SGHTA, FQGNSA. The CDR3 has 17 amino acids. The DNA for the CDR3 is TGTGCCAGCAGCTTAACCTCTAGCGGGAGTCTCACCAATGAGCAGTTCTTC. This translates into CASSLTSSGSLTNEQFF.

This clonotype was picked up a small number of times. J is TRBJ2-2 and V is TRBV24-1; D is unresolved. Trimming cost V 0 bases and J 8 bases, with 9 bases left between them. CDR3 length: 14 amino acids. Germline values: CDR1 KGHDR, CDR2 SFDVKD. This CDR3 is CATSDLGSSGELFF. CDR3 bases: TGTGCCACCAGTGATTTGGGCTCGTCTGGGGAGCTGTTTTTT.

The rearrangement joins TRBV3-1 to TRBJ2-7; 11 nucleotides match TRBD2. The germline gives CDR1 LGHDT, CDR2 YNNKEL (reference sequence). The CDR3 covers 17 residues. J was trimmed by 1 base and V by 1 base; bases with no gene match: 6. The CDR3 region is CASSQALTSGGSYEQYF. As DNA, the CDR3 is TGTGCCAGCAGCCAAGCCCTTACTAGCGGGGGTTCCTACGAGCAGTACTTC.

This clonotype appeared a few times. The rearrangement joins TRBV12-3 or TRBV12-4 to TRBJ2-3, with D hard to call. The ends were cut back, 5 bases at V and 0 bases at J, with 9 bases in the middle. CDR3 length: 14 amino acids. CDR3 in amino acids: CASSLQTSTDTQYF. The CDR3 DNA reads as TGTGCCAGCAGTCTCCAGACCAGCACAGATACGCAGTATTTT.

This clonotype was detected a few times. Compared with germline, one end of the junction differs, possibly owing to a read error. The gene calls are TRBV5-1 and TRBJ1-2; TRBD1 might be the D (5 bases). Germline V lookup: CDR1 SGHRS, CDR2 YFSETQ. This CDR3 region has 12 residues. CDR3 region: CASSLDFGHRAF. DNA for the CDR3: TGCGCCAGCAGCTTGGACTTCGGACATAGGGCCTTC.

V usage is TRBV3-1 and J usage is TRBJ2-2, with 8 nucleotides matching TRBD2. The CDR3 consists of 16 residues. Germline CDR1 LGHDT, CDR2 YNNKEL (reference sequence). V gave up 3 bases and J gave up 3 bases; unmatched junction bases: 6. CDR3 DNA sequence: TGTGCCAGCAGCCACGTTAGCGGGGCGGACACCGGGGAGCTGTTTTTT. Its translation: CASSHVSGADTGELFF.

The J gene is TRBJ2-7, the V gene TRBV29-1, with D hard to call. V gave up 5 bases and J gave up 0 bases, with 11 bases separating them. There are 13 residues in the CDR3. Germline values: CDR1 SQVTM, CDR2 ANQGSEA. CDR3 nucleotide sequence: TGCAGCGTTCAGGCCGAGACCTCCTACGAGCAGTACTTC. Translation: CSVQAETSYEQYF.

The rearrangement links TRBV28 to TRBJ2-7, with D possibly being TRBD1 (6 bases). Per germline, CDR1 MDHEN and CDR2 SYDVKM. This CDR3 comprises 15 residues. V lost 3 bases to trimming and J lost 0 bases, with 12 bases between them. The CDR3 here is CASSFGGRSSYEQYF. CDR3 nucleotide sequence: TGTGCCAGCAGTTTTGGGGGCAGGAGCTCCTACGAGCAGTACTTC.

The gene calls are TRBV11-3 and TRBJ2-7; D not certain. The CDR3 has 15 residues. V was shortened by 2 bases and J by 2 bases, with 13 bases between the two germline ends. Per the germline V gene, CDR1 is SGHNT and CDR2 is YENEEA. The CDR3 reads CASSLTEWGPYEQYF. The CDR3 bases are TGTGCCAGCAGCTTAACCGAATGGGGTCCCTACGAGCAGTACTTC.

This clonotype came up a few times. This chain connects TRBV19 to TRBJ1-4; TRBD1 matches at 7 bases. V shed 5 bases, J shed 5 bases, and the junction held 11 bases outside the gene matches. In germline, CDR1 is LNHDA, CDR2 SQIVND (reference sequence). This CDR3 comprises 16 residues. The CDR3 nucleotides read TGTGCCAGTAGTCTAACCTCTACAGGGGCAAATGAAAAACTGTTTTTT. Residues: CASSLTSTGANEKLFF.

The chain employs TRBV20-1 and TRBJ2-1; tentative D call: TRBD2 (5 bases). Per germline, CDR1 DFQATT and CDR2 SNEGSKA (reference sequence). The germline V and J ends were trimmed by 4 bases and 5 bases, with 15 bases remaining between them. The CDR3 is made up of 14 amino acids. DNA of the CDR3: TGCAGTGCTACGGCCAGCGGTAGAGACAATGAGCAGTTCTTC. It encodes CSATASGRDNEQFF.

The genes are TRBV11-2 and TRBJ2-5; tentatively, D is TRBD2 (6 bases). From germline, CDR1 is SGHAT and CDR2 FQNNGV. V was pared by 7 bases and J by 0 bases, with 18 bases between. This CDR3 region has 16 residues. The CDR3 is CASNTEGRRDQETQYF. CDR3 in DNA: TGTGCCAGCAACACGGAGGGGCGCCGGGACCAAGAGACCCAGTACTTC.

The genes are TRBV12-3 or TRBV12-4 and TRBJ2-5, with 8 bases lining up with TRBD2. The V and J ends lost 2 bases and 4 bases, in that order; junction bases with no gene match: 12. CDR3 size: 17 residues. The CDR3 DNA is TGTGCCAGCAGTTTAAGGACTAGGGCGGCGGGAGGAGAGACCCAGTACTTC. Translating it yields CASSLRTRAAGGETQYF.

This sequence joins TRBV6-1 and TRBJ2-1; 11 bases map to TRBD1. Germline CDR1 reads MNHNS; CDR2 reads SASEGT. The trim removed 4 bases at V and 8 bases at J, leaving 4 bases unmatched. This CDR3 contains 14 residues. The CDR3 reads CASSGDRGSDEQFF. CDR3 sequence (DNA): TGTGCCAGCAGTGGGGACAGGGGGAGCGATGAGCAGTTCTTC.

This clonotype has at least ten counts. The chain couples TRBV7-9 to TRBJ1-2; D gene ambiguous. V was shortened by 10 bases and J by 2 bases, with 14 bases between the two germline ends. The CDR3 is made up of 13 amino acids. Germline V gene sequence: CDR1 SEHNR, CDR2 FQNEAQ (reference sequence). The CDR3: CAIAGNENYGYTF. CDR3 sequence (DNA): TGTGCCATCGCTGGGAATGAAAACTATGGCTACACCTTC.

The chain links TRBV9 to TRBJ1-6, with D unclear. Trimming shortened V by 4 bases and J by 0 bases, and 11 bases separated the two germline ends. This CDR3 has 16 residues. CDR1 and CDR2 from the germline V gene are SGDLS and YYNGEE. CDR3 protein: CASSSHGSSYNSPLHF. DNA of the CDR3: TGTGCCAGCAGCTCCCACGGAAGCTCCTATAATTCACCCCTCCACTTT.

This chain joins TRBV5-1 and TRBJ1-2; D remains unclear. The length of the CDR3 is 14 residues. V was trimmed by 3 bases and J by 4 bases, leaving 13 bases between them. In germline, CDR1 is SGHRS, CDR2 YFSETQ. The CDR3 region is CASSSVGSAYGYTF. CDR3 sequence (DNA): TGCGCCAGCAGCTCGGTGGGGAGCGCCTATGGCTACACCTTC. Full variable domain (outside the CDR3, taken from reference TRBV5-1 and TRBJ1-2): KAGVTQTPRYLIKTRGQQVTLSCSPISGHRSVSWYQQTPGQGLQFLFEYFSETQRNKGNFPGRFSGRQFSNSRSEMNVSTLELGDSALYLCASSSVGSAYGYTFGSGTRLTVV.

The table lists this clonotype with many counts. The chain is built from TRBV11-2 and TRBJ2-1; no definite D call. The length of the CDR3 is 12 residues. V lost 1 base to trimming and J lost 5 bases, with 3 bases between them. Germline CDR1 and CDR2: SGHAT and FQNNGV. The CDR3 spells CASSLADNEQFF. CDR3 in DNA: TGTGCCAGCAGCTTAGCTGACAATGAGCAGTTCTTC.

The rearrangement joins TRBV15 to TRBJ2-7; 9 nucleotides match TRBD2. Trimming at V came to 1 base and at J to 0 bases, leaving 4 bases not matched to a gene. This CDR3 region has 16 residues. The germline V gene has CDR1 LNHNV and CDR2 YYDKDF (reference sequence). The CDR3 protein is CATSRAGAGGSYEQYF. The CDR3 DNA follows: TGTGCCACCAGCAGAGCGGGAGCGGGGGGCTCCTACGAGCAGTACTTC. Complete variable domain (other parts from reference TRBV15 and TRBJ2-7): DAMVIQNPRYQVTQFGKPVTLSCSQTLNHNVMYWYQQKSSQAPKLLFHYYDKDFNNEADTPDNFQSRRPNTSFCFLDIRSPGLGDTAMYLCATSRAGAGGSYEQYFGPGTRLTVT.

There are many counts of this clonotype. The V call is TRBV3-1, the J call TRBJ2-7; 10 bases line up with TRBD1. Trimming removed 4 bases from V and 5 bases from J; junction bases left unmatched: 5. The CDR3 totals 14 residues. Germline CDR1 and CDR2: LGHDT and YNNKEL (reference sequence). Here the CDR3 DNA reads TGTGCCAGCAGCCCCTGGGGACAGGGGAACGAGCAGTACTTC. This gives the protein CASSPWGQGNEQYF.

This clonotype was seen more than once but under ten times. The chain uses TRBV12-3 or TRBV12-4 and TRBJ2-2, with TRBD1 matching 9 bases. There are 15 residues in the CDR3. With V trimmed by 6 bases and J by 3 bases, 5 bases remained unmatched. In nucleotides, the CDR3 is TGTGCCAGCAGCGAAAGGACAGGGGACACCGGGGAGCTGTTTTTT. Translation gives CASSERTGDTGELFF.

This chain links TRBV20-1 with TRBJ2-7; the match to TRBD2 covers 8 bases. Trimming removed 5 bases from V and 1 base from J; junction bases left unmatched: 4. The V gene's germline CDR1 is DFQATT and CDR2 SNEGSKA (reference sequence). This CDR3 region has 13 residues. The CDR3 DNA follows: TGCAGTGCTCGCTTAGCGGGGTCCTACGAGCAGTACTTC. Translated, it gives CSARLAGSYEQYF.

This clonotype was found a few times. The chain uses TRBV20-1 and TRBJ2-5; 11 bases are shared with TRBD2. This CDR3 spans 15 amino acids. Germline CDR1 reads DFQATT; CDR2 reads SNEGSKA (reference sequence). After removal of 1 base from V and 3 bases from J, the junction contained 4 bases not matched to a gene. CDR3 nucleotides: TGCAGTGCTAGAGCTCCACTAGCGGGAGAAGAGACCCAGTACTTC. This codes for CSARAPLAGEETQYF.